This paragraph reports one T cell receptor (beta chain). Its target is unknown. At one boundary the junction diverges from the germline segment, which might be a read error. From around 0.4 ug of RNA, a library with molecular barcoded alpha/delta and beta/gamma adaptors was made. A single record per CDR3 protein comes from TCRdb applying MiXCR to the reads. The table shows about 48,000 distinct CDR3 sequences, with roughly 19% occurring only once. The source of the sample is a study of read filtering for tumor transcriptome and immune sequencing. Study details: By R-ISS, stages I, II and III held about 8, 16 and 7 patients. After DNase treatment, RNA was made into whole-transcriptome libraries.

This CDR3 has 14 residues. Germline V gene data show CDR1 as MNHEY and CDR2 as SVGAGI. The study's findings and limits: Even smaller IR-seq throughput identified most shared clonotypes. Single-read clonotypes: roughly 81% of IR-seq clonotypes (approximately 4% of reads), about 75% of RNA-seq clonotypes (approximately 45% of reads).

This chain joins TRBV6-5 and TRBJ2-5; 7 bases are shared with TRBD1. The sequenced sample was a population of CD138-negative cells sorted from bone marrow. This TCR derives from a donor over 35 with multiple myeloma. Here the CDR3 reads CARSFNRGVETQYF. The CDR3 bases are TGTGCCAGGAGTTTTAACAGGGGTGTGGAGACCCAGTACTTC.